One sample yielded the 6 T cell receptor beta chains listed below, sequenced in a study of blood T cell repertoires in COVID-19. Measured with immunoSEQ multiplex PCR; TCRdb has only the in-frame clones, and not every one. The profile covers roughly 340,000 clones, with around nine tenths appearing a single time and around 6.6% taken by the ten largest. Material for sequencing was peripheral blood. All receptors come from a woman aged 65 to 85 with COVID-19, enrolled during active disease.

CDR3 sequence: CASSLGSADTQYF. Written as DNA, the CDR3 is TGTGCCAGCAGCTTAGGAAGCGCAGATACGCAGTATTTT. This chain joins TRBV7-3 and TRBJ2-3; D remains ambiguous. The CDR3 spans 13 residues. The germline gives CDR1 SGHTA, CDR2 FQGTGA. Deletions cut 2 bases from V and 4 bases from J, with 7 bases between. Drawing the rest from reference TRBV7-3 and TRBJ2-3, the complete variable domain is GAGVSQTPSNKVTEKGKYVELRCDPISGHTALYWYRQSLGQGPEFLIYFQGTGAADDSGLPNDRFFAVRPEGSVSTLKIQRTERGDSAVYLCASSLGSADTQYFGPGTRLTVL.

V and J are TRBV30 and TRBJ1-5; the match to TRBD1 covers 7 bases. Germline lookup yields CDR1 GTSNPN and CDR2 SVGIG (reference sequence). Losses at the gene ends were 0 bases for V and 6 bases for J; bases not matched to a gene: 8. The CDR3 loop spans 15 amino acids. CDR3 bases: TGTGCCTGGAGTGTAGAAACAGGGGCAGGTCAGCCCCAGCATTTT. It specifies CAWSVETGAGQPQHF.

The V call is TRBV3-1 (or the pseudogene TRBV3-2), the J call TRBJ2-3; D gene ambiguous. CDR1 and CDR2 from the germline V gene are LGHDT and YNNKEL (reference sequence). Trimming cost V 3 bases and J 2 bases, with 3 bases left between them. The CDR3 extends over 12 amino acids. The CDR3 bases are TGTGCCAGCAGCCATCTCACAGATACGCAGTATTTT. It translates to CASSHLTDTQYF.

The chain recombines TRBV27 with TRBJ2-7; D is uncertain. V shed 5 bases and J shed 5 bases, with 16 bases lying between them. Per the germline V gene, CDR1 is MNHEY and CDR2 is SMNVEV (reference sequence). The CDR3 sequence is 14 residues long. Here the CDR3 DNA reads TGTGCCAGCAGTAGAGGCTACCTTGAACACGAGCAGTACTTC. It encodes CASSRGYLEHEQYF.

The CDR3 sequence is CASSQGRQPQHF. The CDR3 DNA follows: TGTGCCAGCAGTCAGGGCCGTCAGCCCCAGCATTTT. The chain is built from TRBV5-6 and TRBJ1-5, with D possibly TRBD1 on 5 matching bases. Looked up from germline, CDR1 is SGHDT and CDR2 is YYEEEE. The CDR3 is 12 amino acids. The germline V and J ends were trimmed by 5 bases and 6 bases, with 9 bases remaining between them. The variable domain in full, completed from reference TRBV5-6 and TRBJ1-5, reads DAGVTQSPTHLIKTRGQQVTLRCSPKSGHDTVSWYQQALGQGPQFIFQYYEEEERQRGNFPDRFSGHQFPNYSSELNVNALLLGDSALYLCASSQGRQPQHFGDGTRLSIL.

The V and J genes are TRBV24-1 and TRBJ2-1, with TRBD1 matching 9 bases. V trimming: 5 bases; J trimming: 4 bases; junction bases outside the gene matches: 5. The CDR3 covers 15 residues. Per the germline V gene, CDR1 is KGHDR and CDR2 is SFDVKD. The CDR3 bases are TGTGCCACCAGTGGGGGGACAGGGACGTACAATGAGCAGTTCTTC. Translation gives CATSGGTGTYNEQFF.